A selection of T cell receptor beta chains follows, all from one sample in a study of identical twins. TCRdb used MiXCR to reprocess the 5' RACE reads, holding one entry per CDR3 protein. The table includes around 250,000 distinct CDR3 sequences, roughly 7% detected once. These data also featured in a second study, about yellow fever vaccine responses in identical twins.

Input material: memory (CD45RO+) T cells sorted from blood. Receptors were obtained from a woman aged 18-29 years in good health. Both conserved end residues are part of each CDR3. A D gene is named only where the DNA matches it firmly. Clone size is not always given. Where it is, it says once, few, many or a class for expanded clones.

v_call,clone_size,j_call,d_call,cdr3_aa,cdr3_nt
TRBV12-3/TRBV12-4,many,TRBJ1-6,.,CASSLGGGNSPLHF,TGTGCCAGCAGTTTAGGGGGCGGGAATTCACCCCTCCACTTT
TRBV6-5,.,TRBJ1-1,.,CASSSPGLMNTEAFF,TGTGCCAGCAGTTCCCCAGGGCTCATGAACACTGAAGCTTTCTTT
TRBV5-1,many,TRBJ2-5,.,CASSKGTVRQETQYF,TGCGCCAGCAGCAAGGGGACCGTACGCCAAGAGACCCAGTACTTC
TRBV6-6,.,TRBJ2-5,.,CASGTMGETQYF,TGTGCCAGCGGTACTATGGGAGAGACCCAGTACTTC
TRBV7-2,many,TRBJ1-2,.,CASSNPTSGGYTF,TGTGCCAGCAGCAACCCTACCTCGGGGGGCTACACCTTC
TRBV6-5,few,TRBJ1-2,.,CASSYLTGNYGYTF,TGTGCCAGCAGTTACCTTACAGGAAACTATGGCTACACCTTC
TRBV28,.,TRBJ2-3,.,CASSLLADTQYF,TGTGCCAGCAGTCTACTAGCAGATACGCAGTATTTT
TRBV5-1,.,TRBJ2-2,TRBD1,CASRGGQSNTGELFF,TGCGCCAGCCGAGGGGGACAGTCGAACACCGGGGAGCTGTTTTTT
TRBV5-1,many,TRBJ2-1,TRBD2,CASSPTTSGFNNEQFF,TGCGCCAGCAGCCCAACGACTAGCGGGTTTAACAATGAGCAGTTCTTC
TRBV10-3,.,TRBJ2-3,TRBD1,CAISERQGDTDTQYF,TGTGCCATCAGTGAAAGACAGGGGGACACAGATACGCAGTATTTT
TRBV7-3,few,TRBJ2-7,TRBD1,CASSFGGQGGEQYF,TGTGCCAGCAGCTTTGGGGGACAGGGCGGTGAGCAGTACTTC
TRBV7-8,few,TRBJ2-2,TRBD2,CASSLFMGLAEYTGELFF,TGTGCCAGCAGCTTATTTATGGGTCTAGCGGAGTACACCGGGGAGCTGTTTTTT
TRBV12-3/TRBV12-4,few,TRBJ1-4,TRBD1,CASRLQGAGEKLFF,TGTGCCAGCAGGCTACAGGGGGCAGGTGAAAAACTGTTTTTT
TRBV29-1,few,TRBJ2-1,.,CSVVYPPGNNEQFF,TGCAGCGTTGTTTACCCGCCGGGAAATAATGAGCAGTTCTTC
TRBV6-2/TRBV6-3,many,TRBJ1-1,.,CASSYRRLNTEAFF,TGTGCCAGCAGTTACCGACGGCTGAACACTGAAGCTTTCTTT